This T cell receptor (beta chain) was retrieved from a study of shared clonotypes between healthy human individuals. Overall study context: Three CD4 naive, three CD4 memory, two CD8 naive and one CD8 memory plate were used per donor.

This clone was recorded once. All donors qualified as healthy HIV-negative adults and had experienced no recent acute infections or vaccinations. The assay used deep level. Only in-frame clones appear in the TCRdb table, and some are missing; sequencing was by immunoSEQ multiplex PCR. The table includes millions of clones, around 90% detected once. The receptor was isolated from a man aged 18 to 30 in good health. The material sequenced was naive CD4+ T cells sorted from blood. The subset: CD45RA+ positively selected.

The CDR3 reads CASSRDRGQTQHF. In DNA form, the CDR3 reads TGTGCCAGTAGTCGGGACAGGGGGCAAACCCAGCATTTT. The J gene is TRBJ1-5, the V gene TRBV19, with 12 bases fitting TRBD1. CDR1 LNHDA and CDR2 SQIVND come from the germline V gene (reference sequence). V was clipped by 5 bases and J by 11 bases; unmatched bases: 4. The length of the CDR3 is 13 residues.